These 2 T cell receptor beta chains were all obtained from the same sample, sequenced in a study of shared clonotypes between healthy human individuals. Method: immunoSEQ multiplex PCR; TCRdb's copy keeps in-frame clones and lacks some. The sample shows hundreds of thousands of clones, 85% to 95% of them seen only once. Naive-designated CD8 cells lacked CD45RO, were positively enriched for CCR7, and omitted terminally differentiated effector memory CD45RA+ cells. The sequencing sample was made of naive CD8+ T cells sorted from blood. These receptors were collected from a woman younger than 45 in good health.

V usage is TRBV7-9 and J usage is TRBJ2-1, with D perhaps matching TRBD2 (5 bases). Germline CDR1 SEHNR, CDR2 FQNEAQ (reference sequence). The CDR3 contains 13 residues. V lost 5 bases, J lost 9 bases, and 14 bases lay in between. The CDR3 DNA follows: TGTGCCAGCAGCCCTCCGAGTGGAGGTGAGCAGTTCTTC. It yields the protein CASSPPSGGEQFF. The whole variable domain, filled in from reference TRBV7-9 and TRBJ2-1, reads DTGVSQNPRHKITKRGQNVTFRCDPISEHNRLYWYRQTLGQGPEFLTYFQNEAQLEKSRLLSDRFSAERPKGSFSTLEIQRTEQGDSAMYLCASSPPSGGEQFFGPGTRLTVL.

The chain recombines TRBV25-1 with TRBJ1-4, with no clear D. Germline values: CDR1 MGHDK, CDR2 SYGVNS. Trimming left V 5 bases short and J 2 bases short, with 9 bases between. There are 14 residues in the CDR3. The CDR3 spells CASSLGDTNEKLFF. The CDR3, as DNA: TGTGCCAGCAGTCTCGGGGATACTAATGAAAAACTGTTTTTT.